These 31 T cell receptor beta chains were all obtained from the same sample, sequenced in a study of shared clonotypes between healthy human individuals. Sequencing was performed with immunoSEQ multiplex PCR; in TCRdb, only in-frame clones are kept and a portion is missing. The sample lists around 2,000,000 clones, about 95% occurring once. CD45RO-negative, CCR7-positively selected cells formed the naive CD8 fraction, excluding terminally differentiated effector memory CD45RA+ cells. The sample comprised naive CD8+ T cells sorted from blood. These receptor sequences come from a man aged 18-30 years in good health.

The chain recombines TRBV28 with TRBJ2-7; 9 bases fit TRBD1. Trimming took 7 bases from V and 1 from J; bases not matched to a gene: 8. Germline-derived CDR1 and CDR2 are MDHEN and SYDVKM. CDR3 length equals 15 residues. The CDR3 reads CASTQTGGASYEQYF. As DNA, the CDR3 is TGTGCCAGCACCCAAACAGGGGGCGCTTCCTACGAGCAGTACTTC.

The rearrangement links TRBV30 to TRBJ2-5, with TRBD2 matching over 9 bases. The CDR3 contains 14 residues. Germline V lookup: CDR1 GTSNPN, CDR2 SVGIG (reference sequence). Trimming cost V 4 bases and J 4 bases; bases outside gene matches: 7. The CDR3 DNA is TGTGCCTGGACCTCACTACTAGCGGGAGAGACCCAGTACTTC. Translated, it gives CAWTSLLAGETQYF.

The rearrangement joins TRBV6-5 to TRBJ2-1; D is perhaps TRBD2 (6 bases). V lost 7 bases to trimming and J lost 5 bases, with 9 bases between them. Per germline, CDR1 MNHEY and CDR2 SVGAGI. The CDR3 extends over 12 amino acids. CDR3 nucleotide sequence: TGTGCCAGCACTACTAGCAACAATGAGCAGTTCTTC. It encodes CASTTSNNEQFF.

Details on this clone: The sample contains more than one DNA sequence encoding this CDR3. CDR3 sequence: CASSAGTGDYEQYF. The CDR3 coding sequence is TGTGCCAGCAGCGCCGGGACAGGAGACTACGAGCAGTACTTC. The chain links TRBV9 to TRBJ2-7, with TRBD1 matching over 8 bases. V shed 3 bases, J shed 3 bases, and the junction held 5 bases outside the gene matches. Germline assignment: CDR1 SGDLS and CDR2 YYNGEE. This CDR3 is 14 amino acids long. Supplemented by reference TRBV9 and TRBJ2-7, the full variable domain reads DSGVTQTPKHLITATGQRVTLRCSPRSGDLSVYWYQQSLDQGLQFLIQYYNGEERAKGNILERFSAQQFPDLHSELNLSSLELGDSALYFCASSAGTGDYEQYFGPGTRLTVT.

The chain has TRBV4-3 and TRBJ2-7; possible D gene TRBD2, 6 bases. The CDR3 sequence is 18 residues long. The germline V gene encodes CDR1 LGHNA and CDR2 YSLEER. V was shortened by 0 bases and J by 1 base, with 19 bases between the two germline ends. In DNA form, the CDR3 reads TGCGCCAGCAGCCAAGACTGGGGACTCAATTCACCTTCCTACGAGCAGTACTTC. Its translation: CASSQDWGLNSPSYEQYF.

The J gene is TRBJ2-3, the V gene TRBV5-1; D unresolved. There are 14 residues in the CDR3. The germline gives CDR1 SGHRS, CDR2 YFSETQ. The germline V and J ends were trimmed by 9 bases and 2 bases, with 16 bases remaining between them. In DNA, the CDR3 is TGCGCCACAAGTTTCCGGGCCGACACAGATACGCAGTATTTT. Residues: CATSFRADTDTQYF. Using reference TRBV5-1 and TRBJ2-3 for the parts outside the CDR3, the full variable domain is KAGVTQTPRYLIKTRGQQVTLSCSPISGHRSVSWYQQTPGQGLQFLFEYFSETQRNKGNFPGRFSGRQFSNSRSEMNVSTLELGDSALYLCATSFRADTDTQYFGPGTRLTVL.

The chain links TRBV4-1 to TRBJ1-1; 8 positions match TRBD1. From germline, CDR1 is MGHRA and CDR2 YSYEKL. CDR3 length: 14 amino acids. V shed 2 bases, J shed 7 bases, and the junction held 6 bases outside the gene matches. CDR3: CASSQKTGDYEAFF. The CDR3 bases are TGCGCCAGCAGCCAAAAGACAGGGGACTATGAAGCTTTCTTT.

This chain connects TRBV19 to TRBJ2-2; D is unresolved. The CDR3 spans 15 residues. V lost 3 bases, J lost 7 bases, and 15 bases lay in between. Germline lookup yields CDR1 LNHDA and CDR2 SQIVND (reference sequence). The CDR3 DNA reads as TGTGCCAGTAGTATCCTCGTCGCAGGCGGCGGGGAGCTGTTTTTT. Its translation: CASSILVAGGGELFF.

The chain recombines TRBV11-2 with TRBJ1-1; maybe TRBD1 (5 bases). Germline V gene lookup returns CDR1 SGHAT and CDR2 FQNNGV. V shed 1 base and J shed 5 bases, with 8 bases lying between them. This CDR3 spans 13 amino acids. CDR3 protein: CASSLGGFTEAFF. The DNA for the CDR3 is TGTGCCAGCAGCTTAGGGGGGTTTACTGAAGCTTTCTTT.

This clone was observed a handful of times. The rearrangement links TRBV2 to TRBJ1-1; TRBD1 might be the D (5 bases). Trimming took 6 bases from V and 6 from J, leaving 11 bases between them. Germline CDR1 and CDR2: SNHLY and FYNNEI. The CDR3 has 12 residues. The CDR3 DNA sequence: TGTGCCAGCAGGGGGGAGAGGCCTGAAGCTTTCTTT. It yields the protein CASRGERPEAFF.

This sequence joins TRBV29-1 and TRBJ2-2, with 7 bases lining up with TRBD1. This CDR3 has 12 residues. The germline CDR1 and CDR2 sequences are SQVTM and ANQGSEA. J lost 7 bases, V lost 7 bases, and 6 bases had no gene match. The chain's CDR3 is CSGKGADGELFF. The CDR3 DNA follows: TGCAGCGGGAAGGGGGCTGACGGGGAGCTGTTTTTT.

The rearrangement links TRBV28 to TRBJ1-5; D is unresolved. Trimming shortened V by 3 bases and J by 2 bases, and 11 bases separated the two germline ends. CDR1 and CDR2 from the germline V gene are MDHEN and SYDVKM. The length of the CDR3 is 15 residues. The CDR3 DNA follows: TGTGCCAGCAGTTTTAGGCGTTTGGGCAATCAGCCCCAGCATTTT. It is translated as CASSFRRLGNQPQHF. The variable domain in full, completed from reference TRBV28 and TRBJ1-5, reads DVKVTQSSRYLVKRTGEKVFLECVQDMDHENMFWYRQDPGLGLRLIYFSYDVKMKEKGDIPEGYSVSREKKERFSLILESASTNQTSMYLCASSFRRLGNQPQHFGDGTRLSIL.

This chain joins TRBV5-3 and TRBJ2-7; TRBD1 is a possible D gene (5 bases). TRBV5-3 is placed among ORFs of uncertain function. V shed 1 base and J shed 0 bases, with 8 bases lying between them. The CDR3 has 14 residues. The DNA of the CDR3 is TGTGCCAGAAGCTTGTGGGGCGCCTCCTACGAGCAGTACTTC. As protein: CARSLWGASYEQYF.

V usage is TRBV5-4 and J usage is TRBJ2-7; 14 bases align to TRBD2. Germline assignment: CDR1 SGHNT and CDR2 YYREEE (reference sequence). There are 15 residues in the CDR3. The V segment lost 3 bases and the J segment 5 bases; nucleotides outside the gene matches: 4. The CDR3 DNA reads TGTGCCAGCAGCTCGGGGACTAGCGGGAGAGACGAGCAGTACTTC. Protein: CASSSGTSGRDEQYF. Looking up the rest from reference TRBV5-4 and TRBJ2-7 gives the full variable domain: ETGVTQSPTHLIKTRGQQVTLRCSSQSGHNTVSWYQQALGQGPQFIFQYYREEENGRGNFPPRFSGLQFPNYSSELNVNALELDDSALYLCASSSGTSGRDEQYFGPGTRLTVT.

The J gene is TRBJ2-7, the V gene TRBV5-1; the D gene is possibly TRBD2 (6 bases). Trimming removed 3 bases from V and 5 bases from J, with 9 bases in between. The CDR3 is 12 residues long. CDR1 SGHRS and CDR2 YFSETQ come from the germline V gene. The DNA of the CDR3 is TGCGCCAGCAGCTGGGGAGGCGACGAGCAGTACTTC. Residues: CASSWGGDEQYF.

This clone was counted a single time. This chain links TRBV5-6 with TRBJ2-7; D may be TRBD1 or TRBD2 (5 bases each). From germline, CDR1 is SGHDT and CDR2 YYEEEE. The V gene lost 4 bases and the J gene lost 2 bases, with 19 bases spanning the gap. This CDR3 contains 16 residues. The CDR3 is CASSATGWGSTYEQYF. The CDR3 DNA follows: TGTGCCAGCAGCGCAACGGGATGGGGCAGTACCTACGAGCAGTACTTC. Filled out from reference TRBV5-6 and TRBJ2-7, the complete variable domain reads DAGVTQSPTHLIKTRGQQVTLRCSPKSGHDTVSWYQQALGQGPQFIFQYYEEEERQRGNFPDRFSGHQFPNYSSELNVNALLLGDSALYLCASSATGWGSTYEQYFGPGTRLTVT.

The V call is TRBV7-8, the J call TRBJ1-4; D gene ambiguous. There are 16 residues in the CDR3. V shed 1 base and J shed 8 bases, with 17 bases lying between them. Germline loops: CDR1 SGHVS, CDR2 FQNEAQ. CDR3 nucleotide sequence: TGTGCCAGCAGCTTAGTTTATCGTCAGCCGGAGGAAAAACTGTTTTTT. Its protein product is CASSLVYRQPEEKLFF.

The V and J genes are TRBV7-9 and TRBJ2-1; unclear D gene. The CDR3 sequence is 11 residues long. The germline gives CDR1 SEHNR, CDR2 FQNEAQ (reference sequence). V gave up 1 base and J gave up 10 bases, with 5 bases separating them. The CDR3: CASSLDREQFF. For the CDR3, the DNA is TGTGCCAGCAGCTTAGATCGGGAGCAGTTCTTC.

This clone appeared a single time. The chain couples TRBV11-1 to TRBJ1-6; D not resolved. The V gene lost 5 bases and the J gene lost 0 bases, with 14 bases spanning the gap. The CDR3 runs 17 residues. Germline V gene sequence: CDR1 SGHAT, CDR2 FQDESV (reference sequence). The CDR3 bases are TGTGCCAGCAGCACGGCCATTAGCTACTCCTATAATTCACCCCTCCACTTT. It specifies CASSTAISYSYNSPLHF.

V is TRBV18 and J is TRBJ2-7; D remains unclear. With 0 bases removed from V and 0 bases from J, the gap between germline ends came to 6 bases. The germline gives CDR1 KGHSH, CDR2 LQKENI. This CDR3 has 14 residues. The chain's CDR3 is CASSPPFSSYEQYF. CDR3 nucleotides: TGTGCCAGCTCACCACCCTTTAGCTCCTACGAGCAGTACTTC. Full variable domain (rest looked up from reference TRBV18 and TRBJ2-7): NAGVMQNPRHLVRRRGQEARLRCSPMKGHSHVYWYRQLPEEGLKFMVYLQKENIIDESGMPKERFSAEFPKEGPSILRIQQVVRGDSAAYFCASSPPFSSYEQYFGPGTRLTVT.

This chain joins TRBV27 and TRBJ2-7; TRBD1 matches at 9 bases. The germline CDR1 and CDR2 sequences are MNHEY and SMNVEV (reference sequence). J gave up 3 bases and V 5 bases, and 8 bases lay outside the gene matches. There are 15 residues in the CDR3. The DNA for the CDR3 is TGTGCCAGCAGTCCCCAGGGGACAGGGTTCTACGAGCAGTACTTC. As protein: CASSPQGTGFYEQYF.

The chain employs TRBV4-1 and TRBJ2-1, with 8 bases aligning to TRBD2. The J segment lost 5 bases and the V segment lost 1 base, leaving 4 bases of the junction unmatched. CDR3 size: 15 residues. Germline V lookup: CDR1 MGHRA, CDR2 YSYEKL. The CDR3 reads CASSQVQLADNEQFF. In DNA, the CDR3 is TGCGCCAGCAGCCAAGTACAACTAGCGGACAATGAGCAGTTCTTC.

This chain links TRBV6-1 with TRBJ2-4, with 7 positions matching TRBD2. The junction had 6 bases not matched to a gene; V was cut back by 7 bases and J by 6 bases. In germline, CDR1 is MNHNS, CDR2 SASEGT. This CDR3 is 13 amino acids long. The CDR3 DNA sequence: TGTGCCAGCAAAGCCGGGGGGATAAACATTCAGTACTTC. Translated, it gives CASKAGGINIQYF.

This chain links TRBV2 with TRBJ2-7; tentatively, D is TRBD1 (6 bases). Trimming shortened V by 11 bases and J by 2 bases, and 16 bases separated the two germline ends. The CDR3 is 13 amino acids. Germline V lookup: CDR1 SNHLY, CDR2 FYNNEI. The CDR3 sequence is CAGTAGVTYEQYF. As DNA, the CDR3 is TGTGCCGGGACGGCAGGGGTAACCTACGAGCAGTACTTC. The variable domain in full, completed from reference TRBV2 and TRBJ2-7, reads EPEVTQTPSHQVTQMGQEVILRCVPISNHLYFYWYRQILGQKVEFLVSFYNNEISEKSEIFDDQFSVERPDGSNFTLKIRSTKLEDSAMYFCAGTAGVTYEQYFGPGTRLTVT.

The chain employs TRBV4-1 and TRBJ2-1, with 8 bases that match TRBD1. CDR1 and CDR2 (germline): MGHRA, YSYEKL. V was pared by 3 bases and J by 8 bases, with 9 bases of the junction left unmatched. The CDR3 spans 15 residues. The chain's CDR3 is CASSHPGGVGDEQFF. The CDR3, as DNA: TGCGCCAGCAGCCACCCAGGGGGCGTGGGGGATGAGCAGTTCTTC.

V usage is TRBV9 and J usage is TRBJ2-7, with D perhaps TRBD2 (5 bases). The CDR3 spans 14 residues. Per the germline V gene, CDR1 is SGDLS and CDR2 is YYNGEE. The V and J ends lost 2 bases and 5 bases respectively, with 14 bases between them. The CDR3 spells CASSVALDGNEQYF. The CDR3 region has the DNA TGTGCCAGCAGCGTCGCCCTAGACGGGAACGAGCAGTACTTC. Combining the CDR3 with reference TRBV9 and TRBJ2-7 gives the whole variable domain DSGVTQTPKHLITATGQRVTLRCSPRSGDLSVYWYQQSLDQGLQFLIQYYNGEERAKGNILERFSAQQFPDLHSELNLSSLELGDSALYFCASSVALDGNEQYFGPGTRLTVT.

As concerns this clone: This specimen includes other DNA sequences encoding the same CDR3. CDR3 coding DNA: TGTGCCTGGAGTGTAGGGACTAGCGGGTACAATGAGCAGTTCTTC. Protein product: CAWSVGTSGYNEQFF. The chain combines TRBV30 with TRBJ2-1, with 12 bases lining up with TRBD2. V was clipped by 0 bases and J by 4 bases; unmatched bases: 1. The CDR3 totals 15 residues. CDR1 and CDR2 from the germline V gene are GTSNPN and SVGIG (reference sequence).

V is TRBV28 and J is TRBJ1-1; 7 bases are shared with TRBD1. This CDR3 is 17 amino acids long. The V and J ends lost 0 bases and 1 base, in that order; junction bases with no gene match: 8. Germline loops: CDR1 MDHEN, CDR2 SYDVKM. The CDR3: CASSLWNRAGGNTEAFF. Written as DNA, the CDR3 is TGTGCCAGCAGTTTATGGAATCGGGCAGGGGGGAACACTGAAGCTTTCTTT.

V and J are TRBV6-1 and TRBJ1-1; TRBD1 aligns across 8 bases. The germline CDR1 and CDR2 sequences are MNHNS and SASEGT. The CDR3 runs 15 residues. V lost 4 bases to trimming and J lost 2 bases; unmatched junction nucleotides: 6. CDR3 nucleotide sequence: TGTGCCAGCAGTGCGTACAGGGGGAGTAACACTGAAGCTTTCTTT. It translates to CASSAYRGSNTEAFF.

The genes are TRBV7-9 and TRBJ2-7, with a weak D call TRBD1 (6 bases). V lost 4 bases and J lost 3, with 10 bases in between. The CDR3 has 13 amino acids. Germline V gene sequence: CDR1 SEHNR, CDR2 FQNEAQ (reference sequence). CDR3 region: CASSSPGDYEQYF. The CDR3 nucleotides are TGTGCCAGCAGCTCGCCAGGGGACTACGAGCAGTACTTC.

The chain links TRBV2 to TRBJ2-2; the match to TRBD1 covers 8 bases. In germline, CDR1 is SNHLY, CDR2 FYNNEI. J was trimmed by 4 bases and V by 6 bases; bases with no gene match: 4. The CDR3 has 14 amino acids. The CDR3 spells CASRWTGTTGELFF. CDR3 coding DNA: TGTGCCAGCAGATGGACAGGGACCACCGGGGAGCTGTTTTTT. The full variable domain, completed using reference TRBV2 and TRBJ2-2, is EPEVTQTPSHQVTQMGQEVILRCVPISNHLYFYWYRQILGQKVEFLVSFYNNEISEKSEIFDDQFSVERPDGSNFTLKIRSTKLEDSAMYFCASRWTGTTGELFFGEGSRLTVL.